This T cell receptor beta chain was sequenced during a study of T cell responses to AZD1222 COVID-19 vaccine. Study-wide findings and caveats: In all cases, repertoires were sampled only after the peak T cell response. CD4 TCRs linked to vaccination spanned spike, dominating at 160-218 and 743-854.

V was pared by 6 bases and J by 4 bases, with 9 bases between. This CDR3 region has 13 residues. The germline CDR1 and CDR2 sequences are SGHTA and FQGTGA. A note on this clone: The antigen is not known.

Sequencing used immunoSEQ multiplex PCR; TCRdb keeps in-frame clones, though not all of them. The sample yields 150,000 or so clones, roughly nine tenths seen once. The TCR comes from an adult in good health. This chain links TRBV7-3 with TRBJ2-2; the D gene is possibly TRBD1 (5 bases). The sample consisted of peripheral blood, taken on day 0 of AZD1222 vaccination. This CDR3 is CASRFQGTGELFF. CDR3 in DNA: TGTGCCAGCAGATTCCAGGGCACCGGGGAGCTGTTTTTT.